Below, one TCR beta chain is given with its context. The antigen is not known. This entry is derived from a study of shared clonotypes between healthy human individuals. Study observations and caveats: In general, naive subsets displayed greater estimated richness than memory subsets did. Shared clonotypes across all four donors exceeded non-shared ones in generation probability. Only blood was sampled; tissue repertoires likely differ.

Germline lookup yields CDR1 MGHDK and CDR2 SYGVNS. V was trimmed by 3 bases and J by 6 bases, leaving 13 bases between them. This CDR3 contains 14 residues. Assay: immunoSEQ multiplex PCR; the TCRdb copy retains only in-frame clones and omits some. The sample carries under 1,900,000 clones, approximately 98.5% recorded once. Sequencing was done on a sample of naive CD4+ T cells sorted from blood. This sample's subset: CD45RA+ positively selected. The sequence came from a man aged 30-40 years in good health. The rearrangement links TRBV25-1 to TRBJ2-3; tentative D call: TRBD2 (5 bases). CDR3 DNA sequence: TGTGCCAGCAGTGAGGGAGTGGCGTCCGATACGCAGTATTTT. It is translated as CASSEGVASDTQYF.